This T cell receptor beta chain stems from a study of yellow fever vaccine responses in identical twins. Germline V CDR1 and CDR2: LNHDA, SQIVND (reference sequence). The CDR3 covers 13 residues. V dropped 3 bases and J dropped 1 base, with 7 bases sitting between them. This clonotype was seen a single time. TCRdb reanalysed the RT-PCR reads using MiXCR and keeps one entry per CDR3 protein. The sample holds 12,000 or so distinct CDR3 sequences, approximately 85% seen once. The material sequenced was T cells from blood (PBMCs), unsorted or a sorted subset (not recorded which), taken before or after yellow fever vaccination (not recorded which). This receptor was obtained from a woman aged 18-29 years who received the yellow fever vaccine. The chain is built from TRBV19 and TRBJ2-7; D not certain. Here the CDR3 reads CASSIGQSYEQYF. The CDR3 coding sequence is TGTGCCAGTAGTATCGGGCAGTCCTACGAGCAGTACTTC.